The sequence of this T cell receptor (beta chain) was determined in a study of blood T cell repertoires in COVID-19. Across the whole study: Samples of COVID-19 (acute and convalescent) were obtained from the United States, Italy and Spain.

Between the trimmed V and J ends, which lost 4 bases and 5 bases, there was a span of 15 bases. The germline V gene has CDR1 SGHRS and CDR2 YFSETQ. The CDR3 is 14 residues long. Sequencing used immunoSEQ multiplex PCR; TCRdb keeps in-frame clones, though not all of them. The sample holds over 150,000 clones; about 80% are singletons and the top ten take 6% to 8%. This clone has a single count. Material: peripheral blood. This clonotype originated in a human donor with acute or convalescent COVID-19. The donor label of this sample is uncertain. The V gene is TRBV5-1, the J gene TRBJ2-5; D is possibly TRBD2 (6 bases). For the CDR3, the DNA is TGCGCCAGCAGCCCCGGGGGATCGGGGGAGACCCAGTACTTC. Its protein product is CASSPGGSGETQYF.